This T cell receptor beta chain was found in a study of shared clonotypes between healthy human individuals (dated by TCRdb to the early 2020s). Some background on the complete study: The cohort included three men and a couple of women between 18 and 49 years of age. Per donor, three plates each were used for CD4 naive and CD4 memory, two for CD8 naive, and one for CD8 memory. To estimate repertoire size and how much clonotypes are shared between individuals, the study performed deep sequencing of blood TCR repertoires from 4 to 6 healthy adults. To increase sequencing depth and limit assay-specific biases, TCR repertoire library preparation and sequencing were carried out by different laboratories using diverse techniques. Leukapheresis yielded between about 0.94 and 9 billion PBMCs per donor.

Using the deep immunoSEQ assay, TCR CDR3 regions were amplified from genomic DNA by multiplex PCR. Genomic DNA extracted from each cell subset was distributed evenly over all wells of several immunoSEQ 96-well plates, and each plate served as one replicate. Each replicate PCR for sorted subsets received roughly 0.2 ug genomic DNA, equal to 30,000 or so T cell genomes. Purified libraries were quantified with a Qubit 3.0 fluorometer, sized on a Bioanalyzer 2100, and re-quantified with the KAPA Library Quantification kit. Every immunoSEQ 96-well plate was sequenced on a separate single-read 150-cycle Illumina NextSeq 550 flow cell. In the original analysis: Because the immunoSEQ output held only junctional sequences and lacked quality scores, the filtering could not match the filtering applied to full-length reads. To assign V/J genes and CDR3, sequences were annotated using PyIR, a Python wrapper for IgBLAST v1.9, with IMGT germline references. Reads with weak V/J assignments (E-value above 1e-6), missing CDR3, stop codons, out-of-frame junctions, or ambiguous translated residues were removed. V3J clonotypes were defined as sequences sharing an identical inferred V gene, J gene, and CDR3 amino acid sequence. To compute the percentage overlap between repertoires, the number of shared unique clonotypes was divided by the size of the smaller repertoire. RTK rarefaction, the Chao1 estimator, and Recon v2.1 estimates of unobserved clonotypes were used to assess repertoire richness. OLGA was used to compute generation probabilities for all TCRbeta clonotypes that the gDNA method yielded from a few donors. In TCRdb, the immuneACCESS table is reduced to in-frame sequences with V and J assigned. These tables do not hold every clone; where another copy was compared, an unresolved V gene accounts for under half, and the others remain unexplained. D and trimming come from the DNA, and the V and J calls and clone size come from that table. The sample yields fewer than 1.4 million clones; 75% to 80% were counted once. The ten largest clones represent under 0.8% of the sample.

The donors were healthy, HIV-negative adults with no recently reported acute infections or vaccinations. All donors were Caucasian adults living in Nashville, Tennessee, USA. CD4+ T cells were enriched by magnetic negative selection; naive cells were then positively selected on CD45RA, and the negative fraction formed the memory subset. Blood was collected by leukapheresis, and PBMCs were isolated by Ficoll-Histopaque density gradient centrifugation and then cryopreserved in liquid nitrogen vapor phase. Analytical flow cytometry was used to check the purity and quantity of every magnetically sorted T cell population. From each sorted fraction, genomic DNA was isolated and quantified by UV absorbance on a Nanodrop 2000c. A remark on this clone: There is no known antigen for this receptor. Within one base of it there is no much larger clone, and no base qualities were kept.

After removal of 5 bases from V and 7 bases from J, the junction retains 8 bases not matched to a gene. CDR1 and CDR2 were assigned from the germline V gene (reference sequence) as LNHDA and SQIVND. From cysteine to phenylalanine, the CDR3 is 13 amino acids long. The sequence is cut down to CDR3 DNA, 39 bases in frame from base 1. Results the study describes overall, beyond this receptor: When a few donors were compared, the shared fraction of clonotypes was around 4.6% for naive CD4, 3.5% for naive CD8, roughly 2.5% for memory CD4, and less than 0.45% for memory CD8. Sampling was limited to blood, and TCR repertoires in tissue likely differ from TCR repertoires in blood. Even with the large sequencing depth, rarefaction of the sorted-subset datasets indicated that sequencing was incomplete. Compared with non-shared clonotypes, the clonotypes found in all four sorted-subset donors had higher generation probabilities. Larger estimated clonotype richness was generally found for naive subsets than for memory subsets. Because the study included only a small number of donors, the genetic and exposure-history diversity represented was limited. Pairwise subsampling indicated that sequencing depth was expected to affect the degree of clonotype sharing among donors.

The receptor was derived from a young man in good health. Some clones in this sample may be carry-over from other donors' samples. Here the chain combines TRBV19 and TRBJ2-7; 7 nucleotides in the junction match TRBD1. Sequencing was done on a sample of memory CD4+ T cells from PBMCs. Explained via the paper, the cell subset or site label denotes: CD45RA-negative fraction. The CDR3 region has the sequence CASSLYTGAEQYF. The DNA sequence follows: TGTGCCAGTAGTCTTTATACAGGGGCGGAGCAGTACTTC.